Listed below are T cell receptor beta chains from one sample, sequenced in a study of blood T cell repertoires in COVID-19. Method: immunoSEQ multiplex PCR; TCRdb's copy keeps in-frame clones and lacks some. The profile shows a few hundred thousand clones, 85% of them singletons. The sequencing input was peripheral blood. The origin of the receptors is a woman aged 18-29 years with acute or convalescent COVID-19. The CDR3 runs from the conserved cysteine through the conserved F or W. The D gene is left open where the match is weak. Clone size is stated in some rows and not others, as once, few, many or a class when expanded.

>TRBJ1-2|TRBV20-1|.|.
CSASIGDYGYTF
TGCAGTGCTAGTATCGGGGACTATGGCTACACCTTC
>TRBJ1-3|TRBV7-9|.|.
CASSFGRPSSGNTIYF
TGTGCCAGCAGCTTCGGGAGACCCTCTTCTGGAAACACCATATATTTT
>TRBJ2-7|TRBV4-1|.|many
CASSHPRAGAELSYEQYF
TGCGCCAGCAGCCACCCTAGGGCAGGGGCCGAACTTTCCTACGAGCAGTACTTC
>TRBJ2-3|TRBV12-5|TRBD2|.
CASGSILAGASTDTQYF
TGTGCTAGTGGGTCCATACTAGCGGGGGCAAGCACAGATACGCAGTATTTT
>TRBJ1-3|TRBV28|.|.
CATTGYRNTIYF
TGTGCCACCACAGGGTATAGAAACACCATATATTTT
>TRBJ2-7|TRBV27|.|.
CASSRTESSYEQYF
TGTGCCAGCAGTCGGACAGAAAGCTCCTACGAGCAGTACTTC
>TRBJ1-1|TRBV29-1|TRBD1|.
CSGQGPEAFF
TGCAGCGGACAGGGCCCTGAAGCTTTCTTT
>TRBJ2-5|TRBV5-1|TRBD2|.
CASSVGPSGQETQYF
TGCGCCAGCAGCGTAGGGCCTAGCGGGCAAGAGACCCAGTACTTC
>TRBJ2-3|TRBV12-3/TRBV12-4|TRBD2|.
CASREGPDTQYF
TGTGCCAGCCGGGAGGGCCCAGATACGCAGTATTTT
>TRBJ2-1|TRBV5-4|.|once
CASSLVGGRAYNEQFF
TGTGCCAGCAGCCTGGTTGGGGGCAGGGCCTACAATGAGCAGTTCTTC
>TRBJ2-3|TRBV9|.|.
CASSTSVGGIKDTQYF
TGTGCCAGCAGCACATCTGTGGGGGGTATTAAAGATACGCAGTATTTT
>TRBJ2-7|TRBV9|TRBD2|.
CASSVDEGTSSYEQYF
TGTGCCAGCAGCGTAGATGAGGGGACTAGCTCCTACGAGCAGTACTTC
>TRBJ1-2|TRBV9|.|.
CASSPSDGGYGYTF
TGTGCCAGCAGCCCTTCTGACGGAGGCTATGGCTACACCTTC
>TRBJ1-2|TRBV6-1|.|.
CASSEAHKTEATNYGYTF
TGTGCCAGCAGTGAAGCGCATAAGACAGAAGCTACTAACTATGGCTACACCTTC
>TRBJ2-7|TRBV6-5|TRBD1|.
CASSYKGAKFSYEQYF
TGTGCCAGCAGTTATAAGGGGGCTAAATTCTCCTACGAGCAGTACTTC
>TRBJ2-3|TRBV13|.|.
CASSPLEVSTDTQYF
TGTGCCAGCAGCCCGTTGGAGGTTAGCACAGATACGCAGTATTTT
>TRBJ1-4|TRBV7-9|TRBD1|.
CASSRPGQGSEKLFF
TGTGCCAGCAGCCGCCCGGGACAGGGATCTGAAAAACTGTTTTTT
>TRBJ1-5|TRBV5-4|.|.
CASSLGGDQPQHF
TGTGCCAGCAGTCTCGGAGGGGATCAGCCCCAGCATTTT
>TRBJ2-3|TRBV12-5|TRBD1|.
CASVPPTGLLADTQYF
TGTGCTAGTGTCCCCCCGACAGGGCTGCTGGCAGATACGCAGTATTTT
>TRBJ2-1|TRBV5-1|.|once
CASSLGLVTNEQFF
TGCGCCAGCAGCTTGGGACTAGTCACCAATGAGCAGTTCTTC
>TRBJ1-4|TRBV2|TRBD1|.
CASRGDSLTRDEKLFF
TGTGCCAGCAGGGGGGACAGTCTAACGCGGGATGAAAAACTGTTTTTT
>TRBJ1-5|TRBV5-1|.|.
CASSLGQNNQPQHF
TGCGCCAGCAGCTTGGGACAGAACAATCAGCCCCAGCATTTT
>TRBJ2-2|TRBV30|.|.
CAWSVSSRGELFF
TGTGCCTGGAGTGTGTCTAGCCGCGGGGAGCTGTTTTTT
>TRBJ2-1|TRBV5-1|TRBD2|.
CASSLAVREVYNEQFF
TGCGCCAGCAGCTTGGCCGTGCGGGAGGTCTACAATGAGCAGTTCTTC
>TRBJ2-5|TRBV3-1/TRBV3-2|TRBD2|.
CASSPFGRGGTGETQYF
TGTGCCAGCAGCCCTTTTGGGCGGGGGGGTACCGGCGAGACCCAGTACTTC
>TRBJ2-1|TRBV28|.|.
CASSLWSGDNEQFF
TGTGCCAGCAGTTTGTGGTCGGGGGACAATGAGCAGTTCTTC
>TRBJ1-4|TRBV28|.|.
CASERNEKLFF
TGTGCCTCAGAACGAAATGAAAAACTGTTTTTT
>TRBJ1-1|TRBV3-1/TRBV3-2|TRBD1|.
CASSRVQGGVNTEAFF
TGTGCCAGCAGCCGCGTACAGGGGGGGGTGAATACTGAAGCTTTCTTT
>TRBJ1-1|TRBV7-9|.|.
CASSLVNSLNTEAFF
TGTGCCAGCAGCTTAGTTAACAGTCTGAACACTGAAGCTTTCTTT
>TRBJ2-3|TRBV4-1|TRBD2|.
CASSLGTSAGDTQYF
TGCGCCAGCAGCCTGGGGACTAGCGCCGGAGATACGCAGTATTTT
>TRBJ1-5|TRBV9|.|few
CASSVGAGNQPQHF
TGTGCCAGCAGCGTAGGTGCCGGGAATCAGCCCCAGCATTTT
>TRBJ1-6|TRBV29-1|TRBD1|few
CSVATGGNSPLHF
TGCAGCGTAGCAACAGGGGGGAATTCACCCCTCCACTTT
>TRBJ1-1|TRBV21-1|.|once
CASSKNLYYVPNSEAFF
TGTGCCAGCAGCAAAAACCTTTACTATGTACCAAACTCTGAAGCTTTCTTT